These T cell receptor beta chains were read from a single sample in a study of response to subunit inactivated influenza vaccine. TCRdb passed the RT-PCR reads through MiXCR, listing each CDR3 protein once. The sample has about 780,000 distinct CDR3 sequences, approximately 17% seen once. The sample was PBMCs from blood, taken more than 4 days after vaccination. Receptor source: a man aged 50-59 years who received an inactivated influenza vaccine. The CDR3 runs from the conserved cysteine through the conserved F or W.

>14|TRBV20-1
CSARDLAEYTEAFF
>15|TRBV12-3/TRBV12-4
CASRTTGAGANVLTF
>14|TRBV7-9
CASRTSGFTDTQYF
>16|TRBV5-8
CASSSIVSAERLELFF
>16|TRBV12-3/TRBV12-4
CASSQDGTGKYNEQFF
>17|TRBV7-8
CASNRHPLAVNTGELFF
>16|TRBV4-2
CASSQGASGKTGELFF
>16|TRBV6-2/TRBV6-3
CASGQGLLLATDEQFF
>14|TRBV11-2
CASSSNTVADTQYF
>15|TRBV20-1
CSARPGHSSQETQYF
>15|TRBV5-1
CASSYTRGSSYEQYF
>13|TRBV12-3/TRBV12-4
CASSFSREAEQFF
>14|TRBV5-6
CASSLGSHSYEQYF
>15|TRBV20-1
CSARDLDRGVSEAFF
>14|TRBV20-1
CSASPPAYSYEQYF
>15|TRBV12-3/TRBV12-4
CASSLRAVPNTEAFF
>13|TRBV15
CATSKGFSYEQYF
>13|TRBV2
CASLDGLRETQYF
>14|TRBV5-1
CASSFFVREHGYTF
>15|TRBV5-1
CASSLEGYSRQPQHF
>17|TRBV20-1
CSARVWTSPTSQNEQFF
>14|TRBV12-3/TRBV12-4
CASSPEWGANVLTF
>14|TRBV20-1
CSAVPGTSKETQYF
>15|TRBV9
CASSGIAGGPDTQYF
>15|TRBV20-1
CSARGQDRGVNIQYF
>15|TRBV7-2
CASSRGSGRSYEQYF
>17|TRBV6-1
CASSPVGYRGGAYGYTF
>13|TRBV6-6
CASRGSGADTQYF
>18|TRBV24-1
CATGELDGWWSSYNEQFF
>12|TRBV29-1
CSVQQGSDEQYF
>16|TRBV18
CASSPLSRTNTGELFF
>16|TRBV9
CASSVAVTSGTDTQYF
>15|TRBV6-1
CASSAPSSGIDTQYF
>15|TRBV20-1
CSARDWRQGEGEAFF
>15|TRBV6-5
CASSSPGQGSYEQYF
>16|TRBV4-3
CASRKSSGYDTDTQYF
>13|TRBV12-3/TRBV12-4
CASTVTNLGGYTF
>15|TRBV9
CASSADQDPNEKLFF
>15|TRBV7-9
CASSLWRFPRDTQYF
>12|TRBV5-1
CASSETGTEAFF
>14|TRBV7-2
CASSIQLGNYGYTF
>15|TRBV20-1
CSAPSSGGSSYEQYF
>13|TRBV6-5
CASSYVQSYEQYF
>19|TRBV28
CASRGSLGQGARGTGELFF
>17|TRBV20-1
CSARDRQGASPSYEQYF
>16|TRBV5-1
CASSLGASMGGETQYF
>12|TRBV7-9
CASSLTQSRQFF
>15|TRBV5-5
CASSAGVSGNQPQHF
>15|TRBV18
CASSPENSFVNEQFF
>15|TRBV5-1
CASSQSIQETTEAFF
>13|TRBV12-3/TRBV12-4
CASSLRTGRRTYF